This T cell receptor beta chain was recovered during a study of OX40 agonist ivuxolimab in advanced cancers. For the study at large: Patients were dosed intravenously with ivuxolimab at 0.01 to 10 mg/kg every 2 weeks. Eligibility admitted prior anti-PD-1, anti-PD-L1 or anti-CTLA-4 therapy; about 42% had some. Every patient in dose escalation had hepatocellular carcinoma, melanoma, renal cell or head and neck cancer.

Trimming pared 3 bases from V and 10 bases from J, leaving 15 bases between. The CDR3 totals 12 residues. Germline assignment: CDR1 GTSNPN and CDR2 SVGIG (reference sequence). Here immunoSEQ multiplex PCR was the method, and the copy in TCRdb shows in-frame clones only, minus some. The table includes about 48,000 clones, over 75% detected once. The chain joins TRBV30 to TRBJ1-2; tentative D call: TRBD1 (6 bases). The TCR sequence derives from an adult with an advanced solid tumor such as melanoma, head and neck, liver or kidney cancer. The sequencing used CD4+ or CD8+ T cells sorted from blood, collected in a trial of the OX40 agonist ivuxolimab. This CDR3 is CAWRRAGGAYTF. The DNA for the CDR3 is TGTGCCTGGAGGCGGGCCGGGGGGGCCTACACCTTC.